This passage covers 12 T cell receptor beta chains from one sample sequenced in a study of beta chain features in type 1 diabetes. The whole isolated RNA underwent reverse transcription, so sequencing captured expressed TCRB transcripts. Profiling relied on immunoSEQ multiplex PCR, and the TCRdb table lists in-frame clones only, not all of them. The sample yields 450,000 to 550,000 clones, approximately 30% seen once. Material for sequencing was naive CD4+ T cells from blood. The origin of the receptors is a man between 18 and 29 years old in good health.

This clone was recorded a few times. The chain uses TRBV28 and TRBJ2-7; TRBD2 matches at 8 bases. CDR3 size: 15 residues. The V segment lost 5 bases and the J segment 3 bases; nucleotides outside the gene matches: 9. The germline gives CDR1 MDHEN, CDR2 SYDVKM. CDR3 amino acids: CASSPPGGGGYEQYF. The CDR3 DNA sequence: TGTGCCAGCAGTCCCCCGGGAGGGGGAGGCTACGAGCAGTACTTC.

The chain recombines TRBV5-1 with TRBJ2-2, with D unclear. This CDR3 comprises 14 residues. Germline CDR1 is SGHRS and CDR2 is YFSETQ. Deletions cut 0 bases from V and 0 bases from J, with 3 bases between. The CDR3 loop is CASSLGTNTGELFF. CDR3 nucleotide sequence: TGCGCCAGCAGCTTGGGTACGAACACCGGGGAGCTGTTTTTT.

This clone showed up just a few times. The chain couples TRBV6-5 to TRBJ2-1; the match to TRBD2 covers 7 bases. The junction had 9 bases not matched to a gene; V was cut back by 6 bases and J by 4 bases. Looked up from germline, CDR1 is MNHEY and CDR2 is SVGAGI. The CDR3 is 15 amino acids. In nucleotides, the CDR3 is TGTGCCAGCAGAAGAACCACTAGCGCGTACAATGAGCAGTTCTTC. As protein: CASRRTTSAYNEQFF.

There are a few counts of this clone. CDR3 nucleotides: TGTGCCAGCAGCCAAGATGTGAACACTGAAGCTTTCTTT. Amino acids: CASSQDVNTEAFF. The chain joins TRBV16 to TRBJ1-1; D is undetermined. The CDR3 has 13 residues. Trimming shortened V by 2 bases and J by 0 bases, and 4 bases separated the two germline ends. Germline V gene sequence: CDR1 KGHSY, CDR2 FQNENV.

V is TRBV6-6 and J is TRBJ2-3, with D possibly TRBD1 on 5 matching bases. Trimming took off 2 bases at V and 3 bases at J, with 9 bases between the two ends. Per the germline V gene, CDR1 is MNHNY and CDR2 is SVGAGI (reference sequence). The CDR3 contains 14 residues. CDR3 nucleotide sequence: TGTGCCAGCAGTTACCCAGGGAATACAGATACGCAGTATTTT. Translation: CASSYPGNTDTQYF.

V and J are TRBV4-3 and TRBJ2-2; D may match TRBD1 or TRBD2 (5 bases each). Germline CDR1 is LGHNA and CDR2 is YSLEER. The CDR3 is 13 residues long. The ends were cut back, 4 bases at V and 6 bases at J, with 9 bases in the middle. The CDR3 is CASSRLGAGELFF. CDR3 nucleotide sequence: TGCGCCAGCAGCCGCTTGGGGGCCGGGGAGCTGTTTTTT.

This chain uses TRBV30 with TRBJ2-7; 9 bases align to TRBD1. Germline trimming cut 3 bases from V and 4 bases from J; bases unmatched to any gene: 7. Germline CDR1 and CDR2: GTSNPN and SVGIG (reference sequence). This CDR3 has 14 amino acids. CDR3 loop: CAWSWDRVYYEQYF. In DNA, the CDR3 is TGTGCCTGGAGCTGGGACAGGGTTTATTACGAGCAGTACTTC.

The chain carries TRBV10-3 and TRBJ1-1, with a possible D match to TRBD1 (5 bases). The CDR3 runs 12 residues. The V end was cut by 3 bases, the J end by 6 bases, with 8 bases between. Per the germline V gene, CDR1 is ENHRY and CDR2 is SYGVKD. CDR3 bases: TGTGCCATCAGTGACGAGGGACCTGAAGCTTTCTTT. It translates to CAISDEGPEAFF.

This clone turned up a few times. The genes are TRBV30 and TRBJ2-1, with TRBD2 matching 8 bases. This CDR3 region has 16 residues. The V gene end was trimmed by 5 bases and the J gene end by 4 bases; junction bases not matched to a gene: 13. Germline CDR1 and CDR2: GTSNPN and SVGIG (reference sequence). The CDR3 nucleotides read TGTGCCTGGGACACGGGGGGGTTAAGGTTATACAATGAGCAGTTCTTC. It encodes CAWDTGGLRLYNEQFF.

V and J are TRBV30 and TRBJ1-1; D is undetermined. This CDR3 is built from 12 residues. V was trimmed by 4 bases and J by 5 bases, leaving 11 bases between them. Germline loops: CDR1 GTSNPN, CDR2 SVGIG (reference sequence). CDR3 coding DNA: TGTGCCTGGACCTCCCTGGGAACTGAAGCTTTCTTT. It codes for CAWTSLGTEAFF.

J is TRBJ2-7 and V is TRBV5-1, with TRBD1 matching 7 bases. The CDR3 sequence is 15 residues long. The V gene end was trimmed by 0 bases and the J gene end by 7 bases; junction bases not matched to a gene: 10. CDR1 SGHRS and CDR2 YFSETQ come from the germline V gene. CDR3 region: CASSLATGTVREQYF. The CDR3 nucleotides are TGCGCCAGCAGCTTGGCCACCGGGACAGTGAGGGAGCAGTACTTC.

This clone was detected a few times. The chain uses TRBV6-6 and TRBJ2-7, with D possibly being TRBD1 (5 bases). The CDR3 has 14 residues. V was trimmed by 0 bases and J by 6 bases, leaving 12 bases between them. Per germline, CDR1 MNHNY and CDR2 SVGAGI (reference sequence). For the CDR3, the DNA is TGTGCCAGCAGTTACTCGGCAGGGTCGGGCGAGCAGTACTTC. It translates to CASSYSAGSGEQYF.